The present T cell receptor beta chain was sequenced within a study of blood T cell repertoires in COVID-19. The CDR3 contains 15 residues. The germline V gene has CDR1 MGHRA and CDR2 YSYEKL. Original processing notes: For nucleated cells, counts were estimated from reference gene primer amplification. TCRdb keeps only in-frame clones here, not all; method: immunoSEQ multiplex PCR. That table gives V, J and clone size, and the DNA gave D and trimming. This sample carries nearly 50,000 clones, around 84% of them seen once, and the ten largest clones take 2.6%. In regard to this clone: At one end the junction does not follow the germline gene, possibly because of a read error.

The sequence was collected from a woman older than 75 with COVID-19, enrolled during active disease. The gene calls are TRBV4-1 and TRBJ2-7; 7 bases align to TRBD1. What was sequenced was peripheral blood. CDR3 DNA: TGCGCCAGCAGCCTTATCCGGGACAGCTTCTACGAACAGTACTTC. It is translated as CASSLIRDSFYEQYF.